Below are 21 T cell receptor beta chains sequenced from a single sample in a study of glioma-infiltrating T cells. Amplification of TCR alpha and beta CDR3 regions from RNA used iRepertoire nested multiplex PCR. In TCRdb, the multiplex PCR reads were re-called with MiXCR into one record per CDR3 protein. The sample lists about 200,000 distinct CDR3 sequences; about 31% were seen once. Sample: glioma tissue, nonneoplastic brain tissue, or PBMCs (not recorded which). These TCRs come from a human donor with low-grade glioma or glioblastoma, undergoing nonglioma brain surgery, or in good health (not recorded which).

This clonotype has just one count. The junction does not match germline at one end; this may be a read error. The chain links TRBV20-1 to TRBJ1-1; D is ambiguous. CDR3 size: 14 residues. Germline V gives CDR1 DFQATT, CDR2 SNEGSKA (reference sequence). CDR3 loop: CSAPVQAVNTEAFF. The CDR3 region has the DNA TGTAGTGCTCCGGTCCAAGCAGTGAACACTGAAGCTTTCTTT.

This clonotype was recorded many times. The gene calls are TRBV4-3 and TRBJ2-1; 10 nucleotides line up with TRBD2. The CDR3 has 16 residues. From germline, CDR1 is LGHNA and CDR2 YSLEER. The trim removed 0 bases at V and 4 bases at J, leaving 3 bases unmatched. Here the CDR3 reads CASSQDGTSEYNEQFF. CDR3 in DNA: TGCGCCAGCAGCCAAGACGGGACTAGCGAGTACAATGAGCAGTTCTTC.

This clonotype was detected many times. J is TRBJ1-1 and V is TRBV5-1, with TRBD1 matching over 11 bases. CDR1 is SGHRS and CDR2 is YFSETQ in the germline V gene. V trimming: 4 bases; J trimming: 0 bases; junction bases outside the gene matches: 8. The CDR3 spans 17 residues. This chain's CDR3 is CASSAGTGGLMNTEAFF. In DNA, the CDR3 is TGCGCCAGCAGCGCGGGGACAGGGGGACTCATGAACACTGAAGCTTTCTTT.

This clonotype has only one observation. This sequence joins TRBV29-1 and TRBJ2-7; D perhaps matches TRBD2 (5 bases). V lost 6 bases to trimming and J lost 1 base, with 13 bases between them. This CDR3 is built from 13 residues. Germline CDR1 is SQVTM and CDR2 is ANQGSEA. DNA for the CDR3: TGCAGCGTCGGACCCGGCGGGTCCTACGAGCAGTACTTC. Its protein product is CSVGPGGSYEQYF.

This rearrangement joins TRBV11-1 to TRBJ2-1; D unresolved. The V end was cut by 3 bases, the J end by 8 bases, with 14 bases between. This CDR3 is 14 amino acids long. Germline V CDR1 and CDR2: SGHAT, FQDESV (reference sequence). The CDR3 protein is CASSFPGGLYEQFF. The CDR3 bases are TGTGCCAGCAGCTTCCCCGGTGGCCTGTATGAGCAGTTCTTC.

Worth noting for this clonotype: It may be a read error: a sequence one base away is much more abundant. The rearrangement uses TRBV2 and TRBJ2-7, with 7 bases aligning to TRBD2. The V gene end was trimmed by 2 bases and the J gene end by 3 bases; junction bases not matched to a gene: 4. Per germline, CDR1 SNHLY and CDR2 FYNNEI. This CDR3 has 14 amino acids. The CDR3 here is CASSESSGDYEQYF. The CDR3 region has the DNA TGTGCCAGCAGTGAATCTAGCGGTGACTACGAGCAGTACTTC. Supplemented by reference TRBV2 and TRBJ2-7, the full variable domain reads EPEVTQTPSHQVTQMGQEVILRCVPISNHLYFYWYRQILGQKVEFLVSFYNNEISEKSEIFDDQFSVERPDGSNFTLKIRSTKLEDSAMYFCASSESSGDYEQYFGPGTRLTVT.

In regard to this clonotype: A much larger clone is a single base away; this may be a read error. The genes are TRBV4-1 and TRBJ1-2; D call uncertain. Trimming took 0 bases from V and 10 from J, leaving 12 bases between them. The V gene's germline CDR1 is MGHRA and CDR2 YSYEKL. CDR3 size: 13 residues. The CDR3 loop is CASSQEERPVYTF. The DNA of the CDR3 is TGCGCCAGCAGCCAAGAGGAGCGACCAGTCTACACCTTC.

The V call is TRBV12-3 or TRBV12-4, the J call TRBJ2-1; TRBD2 matches 7 bases. CDR3 size: 16 residues. After removal of 0 bases from V and 2 bases from J, the junction contained 4 bases not matched to a gene. CDR3 residues: CASSLAGGGTYNEQFF. The CDR3 DNA reads TGTGCCAGCAGTTTAGCGGGGGGGGGAACCTACAATGAGCAGTTCTTC.

This clonotype has only a few counts. V and J are TRBV29-1 and TRBJ2-1, with D possibly TRBD1 on 6 matching bases. Per germline, CDR1 SQVTM and CDR2 ANQGSEA. This CDR3 comprises 13 residues. Trimming took off 4 bases at V and 0 bases at J, with 7 bases between the two ends. The CDR3 reads CSVGDTSYNEQFF. The CDR3 DNA follows: TGCAGCGTTGGGGACACCTCCTACAATGAGCAGTTCTTC.

Concerning this clonotype: One base away lies a much larger clone, so this may be a sequencing read error. Here the CDR3 reads CASGPSAEKLVF. The CDR3 DNA sequence: TGTGCCAGCGGCCCTTCGGCTGAAAAACTGGTTTTT. This chain joins TRBV25-1 and TRBJ1-4; D not resolved. This CDR3 is 12 amino acids long. Looked up from germline, CDR1 is MGHDK and CDR2 is SYGVNS.

This clonotype appeared a few times. A read error is possible here, since a much larger clone lies one base away. The conserved phenylalanine or tryptophan normally closing the CDR3 is absent here, so this likely arose from a read error. The chain uses TRBV27 and TRBJ2-5; no clear D gene. The ends were cut back, 3 bases at V and 4 bases at J, with 6 bases in the middle. The CDR3 contains 12 residues. In germline, CDR1 is MNHEY, CDR2 SMNVEV (reference sequence). CDR3 nucleotide sequence: TGTGCCAGCAGTTTTTTATCAGAGACCCAGTACTTA. This sequence encodes CASSFLSETQYL.

Turning to this clonotype: Just one base apart from a much larger clone, this may be a read error. The chain is built from TRBV5-1 and TRBJ2-1, with TRBD2 matching over 12 bases. Germline V gene sequence: CDR1 SGHRS, CDR2 YFSETQ. The CDR3 covers 17 residues. This chain's CDR3 is CASSLGVLAGGPGEQLF. The CDR3 nucleotides read TGCGCCAGCAGCTTGGGCGTCCTAGCGGGAGGGCCTGGTGAGCAGTTATTC.

In this sample, this clonotype turned up many times. V and J are TRBV28 and TRBJ1-3; D is unresolved. Germline CDR1 and CDR2: MDHEN and SYDVKM. V was shortened by 7 bases and J by 0 bases, with 16 bases between the two germline ends. The CDR3 totals 16 residues. CDR3 DNA: TGTGCCAGCAAACCAGCCGGGGTCTCCTCTGGAAACACCATATATTTT. Amino acid sequence: CASKPAGVSSGNTIYF.

The chain employs TRBV15 and TRBJ1-1; D gene uncertain. The germline gives CDR1 LNHNV, CDR2 YYDKDF (reference sequence). This CDR3 is built from 15 residues. Deletions cut 3 bases from V and 0 bases from J, with 11 bases between. CDR3 DNA sequence: TGTGCCACCAGCAGTTACACCGGCCTGAACACTGAAGCTTTCTTT. Translated: CATSSYTGLNTEAFF.

This clonotype was counted a single time. This rearrangement joins TRBV6-2 or TRBV6-3 to TRBJ2-7, with 14 bases fitting TRBD2. The germline gives CDR1 MNHEY, CDR2 SVGEGT. The CDR3 is 14 amino acids. V dropped 2 bases and J dropped 9; count of bases not matched to a gene: 3. CDR3 amino acids: CASSYTGLAGGQYF. The CDR3 DNA reads TGTGCCAGCAGTTACACCGGACTAGCGGGAGGGCAGTACTTC.

The chain employs TRBV5-4 and TRBJ2-7; D call uncertain. Trimming took off 0 bases at V and 4 bases at J, with 8 bases between the two ends. Looked up from germline, CDR1 is SGHNT and CDR2 is YYREEE (reference sequence). The CDR3 runs 13 residues. CDR3 sequence reads: CASSLVGWYEQYF. The CDR3 DNA sequence: TGTGCCAGCAGCTTGGTCGGATGGTACGAGCAGTACTTC.

This clonotype was seen repeatedly, ten times or more. The chain uses TRBV28 and TRBJ2-3, with D possibly matching TRBD1 (5 bases). The CDR3 spans 14 residues. Germline-derived CDR1 and CDR2 are MDHEN and SYDVKM. V was cut by 2 bases and J by 4 bases, with 10 bases left in between. DNA for the CDR3: TGTGCCAGCAGTTTAGGGGCTGGACCAGATACGCAGTATTTT. This encodes CASSLGAGPDTQYF.

This chain joins TRBV7-8 and TRBJ1-1; the D gene is possibly TRBD1 (6 bases). This CDR3 spans 16 amino acids. Per the germline V gene, CDR1 is SGHVS and CDR2 is FQNEAQ. V was shortened by 4 bases and J by 6 bases, with 21 bases between the two germline ends. CDR3 sequence reads: CASSSVGAGIVAEAFF. The DNA of the CDR3 is TGTGCCAGCAGCTCCGTGGGGGCAGGCATCGTCGCTGAAGCTTTCTTT.

This clonotype was detected only once. This may arise from a read error, as a much more abundant clone is one base away. V usage is TRBV5-8 and J usage is TRBJ2-5, with D perhaps given as TRBD1 or TRBD2 (5 bases each). Germline V CDR1 and CDR2: SGHTS, YDEGEE. The CDR3 is made up of 14 amino acids. This chain's CDR3 is CASGFGAPQETQYF. The CDR3 DNA follows: TGTGCCAGCGGCTTCGGGGCTCCCCAAGAGACCCAGTACTTC.

This chain uses TRBV4-3 with TRBJ2-3; 13 nucleotides line up with TRBD2. The CDR3 has 18 amino acids. The V gene's germline CDR1 is LGHNA and CDR2 YSLEER. V lost 0 bases and J lost 1; bases outside the gene matches: 4. The CDR3 bases are TGCGCCAGCAGCCAAGATGTCGGACTAGCGGGAGGCACAGATACGCAGTATTTT. It specifies CASSQDVGLAGGTDTQYF.

With respect to this clonotype: This may stem from a read error, because a much larger clone lies one nucleotide away. The chain carries TRBV12-3 or TRBV12-4 and TRBJ2-1; D not certain. V dropped 6 bases and J dropped 3 bases, with 18 bases sitting between them. This CDR3 spans 16 amino acids. CDR3 sequence reads: CASSPSRLSFYNEQFF. The DNA for the CDR3 is TGTGCCAGCAGCCCCTCCCGCCTTAGCTTCTACAATGAGCAGTTCTTC.